Listed here are 15 T cell receptor beta chains from one sample, sequenced in a study of cytomegalovirus exposure and HLA in healthy donors. The primer mix had 60 Vbeta and 13 Jbeta primers. The method was immunoSEQ multiplex PCR; TCRdb's version includes in-frame clones alone and lacks a portion of them. The sample has about 200,000 clones, around 77% seen once. Sample: PBMCs. All receptors derive from a woman in her 30s in good health and CMV-seronegative.

This clone was seen just once. This chain connects TRBV19 to TRBJ2-1; 8 bases align to TRBD2. The CDR3 consists of 16 residues. The germline V gene encodes CDR1 LNHDA and CDR2 SQIVND (reference sequence). The ends lost 2 bases at V and 8 bases at J; junction bases unmatched: 11. CDR3 bases: TGTGCCAGTAGTATACGGAGCGGGGGCTGGGGCGATGAGCAGTTCTTC. This sequence encodes CASSIRSGGWGDEQFF.

The rearrangement joins TRBV15 to TRBJ1-1, with D hard to call. Germline V CDR1 and CDR2: LNHNV, YYDKDF (reference sequence). This CDR3 region has 14 residues. V was clipped by 0 bases and J by 4 bases, with 9 bases between them. The CDR3 region is CATSRDPSSTEAFF. The CDR3 nucleotides are TGTGCCACCAGCAGAGATCCGAGTTCCACTGAAGCTTTCTTT.

J is TRBJ2-5 and V is TRBV30, with 7 bases identical to TRBD1. The CDR3 consists of 17 residues. J lost 2 bases, V lost 0 bases, and 12 bases had no gene match. Germline V gene sequence: CDR1 GTSNPN, CDR2 SVGIG (reference sequence). CDR3 protein: CAWSVLTGPPTQETQYF. The CDR3 DNA sequence: TGTGCCTGGAGTGTCCTGACAGGGCCCCCGACACAAGAGACCCAGTACTTC.

This clone was recorded once. The chain employs TRBV4-1 and TRBJ2-7, with D perhaps TRBD1 (5 bases). V was shortened by 0 bases and J by 4 bases, with 13 bases between the two germline ends. Germline V CDR1 and CDR2: MGHRA, YSYEKL. The length of the CDR3 is 15 residues. The CDR3 reads CASSQDRGWGYEQYF. The CDR3 nucleotides read TGCGCCAGCAGCCAAGATAGGGGCTGGGGATACGAGCAGTACTTC.

In nucleotides, the CDR3 is TGTGCCAGCAGTTTGATACAGGGCGGTGAAGCTTTCTTT. Amino acids: CASSLIQGGEAFF. The chain couples TRBV27 to TRBJ1-1, with a weak D call TRBD1 (6 bases). CDR3 length: 13 amino acids. The germline gives CDR1 MNHEY, CDR2 SMNVEV (reference sequence). V was trimmed by 3 bases and J by 7 bases, leaving 12 bases between them.

The rearrangement joins TRBV5-1 to TRBJ1-2, with TRBD1 identical over 11 bases. V lost 5 bases and J lost 3; bases outside the gene matches: 6. The CDR3 runs 15 residues. CDR1 and CDR2 from the germline V gene are SGHRS and YFSETQ. The CDR3 loop is CASRGQGASDYGYTF. The CDR3 nucleotides read TGCGCCAGCAGAGGACAGGGGGCGTCGGACTATGGCTACACCTTC.

This chain joins TRBV18 and TRBJ1-5; D unclear. CDR1 is KGHSH, CDR2 LQKENI, per germline. The germline V and J ends were trimmed by 2 bases and 7 bases, with 12 bases remaining between them. The CDR3 consists of 14 residues. In nucleotides, the CDR3 is TGTGCCAGCTCACCAAGCCCCGGGGTCCAGCCCCAGCATTTT. Translating it yields CASSPSPGVQPQHF. Combining the CDR3 with reference TRBV18 and TRBJ1-5 gives the whole variable domain NAGVMQNPRHLVRRRGQEARLRCSPMKGHSHVYWYRQLPEEGLKFMVYLQKENIIDESGMPKERFSAEFPKEGPSILRIQQVVRGDSAAYFCASSPSPGVQPQHFGDGTRLSIL.

CDR3 sequence reads: CASSPLQGFAYGYTF. CDR3 bases: TGTGCCAGCAGTCCCCTACAGGGGTTTGCCTATGGCTACACCTTC. The chain has TRBV27 and TRBJ1-2; 7 bases align to TRBD1. V lost 5 bases, J lost 4 bases, and 10 bases stayed unmatched. There are 15 residues in the CDR3. The germline CDR1 and CDR2 sequences are MNHEY and SMNVEV (reference sequence).

This clone appeared a single time. This chain joins TRBV12-1 and TRBJ2-2; TRBD2 reflects the table's D call only, with no check against the DNA. TRBV12-1 constitutes a pseudogene. The CDR3 consists of 15 residues. The CDR3 here is CASSFRWAGRLELFF. DNA of the CDR3: TGTGCCAGCAGCTTCCGATGGGCGGGAAGATTGGAGCTGTTTTTT.

This clone was picked up one time. The rearrangement links TRBV4-1 to TRBJ1-1, with 11 nucleotides matching TRBD1. With V trimmed by 3 bases and J by 5 bases, 8 bases remained unmatched. CDR3 length: 16 amino acids. CDR1 is MGHRA, CDR2 YSYEKL, per germline. Here the CDR3 reads CASSHGTGGRGTEAFF. DNA of the CDR3: TGCGCCAGCAGCCACGGGACAGGGGGGCGCGGGACTGAAGCTTTCTTT.

The rearrangement joins TRBV5-6 to TRBJ2-7; the D is unclear. Deletions cut 4 bases from V and 4 bases from J, with 15 bases between. CDR3 length equals 14 residues. CDR1 is SGHDT and CDR2 is YYEEEE in the germline V gene. The CDR3 region is CASSRRRLEYEQYF. The DNA for the CDR3 is TGTGCCAGCAGCCGGCGGCGGCTAGAATACGAGCAGTACTTC.

The DNA of the CDR3 is TGCGCCAGCAGCTTGCTGGGACAGGGGGCCGACACCATATATTTT. It codes for CASSLLGQGADTIYF. The rearrangement joins TRBV5-1 to TRBJ1-3; TRBD1 aligns across 12 bases. Per germline, CDR1 SGHRS and CDR2 YFSETQ. The CDR3 has 15 amino acids. J was trimmed by 8 bases and V by 1 base; bases with no gene match: 4.

The chain uses TRBV4-1 and TRBJ2-7; 12 nucleotides align to TRBD1. Looked up from germline, CDR1 is MGHRA and CDR2 is YSYEKL. The CDR3 runs to 13 residues. V shed 7 bases and J 8 bases; nucleotides not matched to a gene: 6. CDR3 DNA sequence: TGCGCCAGCAAGGCAGGGACAGGGGGCCAGCAGTACTTC. Protein: CASKAGTGGQQYF.

The V and J genes are TRBV7-2 and TRBJ1-1; 7 bases are a match to TRBD1. J gave up 1 base and V 4 bases, and 6 bases lay outside the gene matches. This CDR3 spans 15 amino acids. The germline gives CDR1 SGHTA, CDR2 FQGNSA. The CDR3 region is CASSSPDRQNTEAFF. DNA for the CDR3: TGTGCCAGCAGCTCACCGGACAGGCAGAACACTGAAGCTTTCTTT.

The V gene is TRBV5-8, the J gene TRBJ2-7; 9 positions agree with TRBD1. V lost 0 bases and J lost 2; bases outside the gene matches: 6. The CDR3 is made up of 16 amino acids. CDR1 and CDR2 (germline): SGHTS, YDEGEE. The CDR3 coding sequence is TGTGCCAGCAGCTTGGCCTGGACAGGGGATACCTACGAGCAGTACTTC. It translates to CASSLAWTGDTYEQYF.